This paragraph reports one TCR beta chain. Its antigen is undetermined. Sequenced by immunoSEQ multiplex PCR; TCRdb stores in-frame clones only, minus some. Seen here are 400,000 to 500,000 clones, nearly 90% observed once, and the top ten hold approximately 2.5%. The entry originates in a study of Ad26.COV2.S vaccination and SARS-CoV-2 variants. At the level of the study: By the intramuscular route, Ad26.COV2.S was given once, or twice 56 days apart. Whole-study results and caveats: Possible underestimation of total T cell responses by the TCR breadth and depth analyses was noted.

Treatment described: some 19 received Ad26.COV2.S at low or high dose, single or two shots; a few received placebo; per-sample allocation not given. At day 63 after the first vaccine or placebo injection, samples were drawn. Adults aged 18-55 years in Boston included the donor. CDR1 is SGHVS, CDR2 FQNEAQ, per germline. The CDR3 runs 14 residues. V was clipped by 6 bases and J by 3 bases, with 11 bases between them. The source was peripheral blood, collected in a trial of Ad26.COV2.S vaccine versus placebo. This clonotype was obtained from a person between 18 and 59 years old who received the Ad26.COV2.S COVID-19 vaccine or a placebo. The chain recombines TRBV7-8 with TRBJ2-2, with unresolved D. Here the CDR3 reads CASRVVGYTGELFF. As DNA, the CDR3 is TGTGCCAGCAGAGTCGTCGGGTACACCGGGGAGCTGTTTTTT.